This TCR beta chain was profiled in a study of blood T cell repertoires in COVID-19. Here immunoSEQ multiplex PCR was the method, and the copy in TCRdb shows in-frame clones only, minus some. Of 110,000 to 150,000 clones in the sample, over 75% are singletons; the top ten hold about 1.8%. V shed 4 bases and J shed 4 bases, with 20 bases lying between them. Germline CDR1 and CDR2: MNHNS and SASEGT. The CDR3 extends over 16 amino acids. The sample was peripheral blood. The chain uses TRBV6-1 and TRBJ2-7; D may be TRBD1 (6 bases). The source is a woman between 45 and 65 years old with acute or convalescent COVID-19. CDR3 loop: CASSVDRRGPNYEQYF. The CDR3 DNA reads TGTGCCAGCAGTGTCGACCGCAGGGGACCGAATTACGAGCAGTACTTC.